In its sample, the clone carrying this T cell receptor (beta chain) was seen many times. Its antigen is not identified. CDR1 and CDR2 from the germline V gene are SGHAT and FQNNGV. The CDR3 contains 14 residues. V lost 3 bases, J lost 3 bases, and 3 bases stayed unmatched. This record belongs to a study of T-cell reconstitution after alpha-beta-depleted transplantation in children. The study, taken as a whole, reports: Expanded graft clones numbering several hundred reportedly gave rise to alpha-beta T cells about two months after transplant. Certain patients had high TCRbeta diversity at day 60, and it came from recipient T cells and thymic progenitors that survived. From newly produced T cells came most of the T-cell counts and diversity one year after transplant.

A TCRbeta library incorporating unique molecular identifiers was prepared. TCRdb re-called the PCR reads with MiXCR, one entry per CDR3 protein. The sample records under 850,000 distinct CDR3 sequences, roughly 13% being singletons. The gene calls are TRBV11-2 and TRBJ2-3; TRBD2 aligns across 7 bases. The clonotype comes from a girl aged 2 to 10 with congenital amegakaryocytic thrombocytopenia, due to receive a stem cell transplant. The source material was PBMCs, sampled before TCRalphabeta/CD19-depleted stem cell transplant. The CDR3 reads CASSLRERTDTQYF. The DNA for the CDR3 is TGTGCCAGCAGCTTGCGGGAGAGGACAGATACGCAGTATTTT.